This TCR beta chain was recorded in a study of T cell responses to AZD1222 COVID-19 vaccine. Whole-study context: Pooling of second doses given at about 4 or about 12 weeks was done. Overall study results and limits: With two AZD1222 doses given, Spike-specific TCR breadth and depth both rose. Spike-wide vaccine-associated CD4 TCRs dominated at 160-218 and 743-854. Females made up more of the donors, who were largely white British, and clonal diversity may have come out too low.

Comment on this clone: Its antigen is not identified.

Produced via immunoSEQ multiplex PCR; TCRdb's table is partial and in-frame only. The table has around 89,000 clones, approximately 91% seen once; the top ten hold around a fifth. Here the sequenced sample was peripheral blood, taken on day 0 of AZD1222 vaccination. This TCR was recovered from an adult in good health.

DNA of the CDR3: TGTGCCAGCAGCCAAAGGGGGTATCCTGGAAACACCATATATTTT. Its translation: CASSQRGYPGNTIYF. This chain connects TRBV3-1 (or the pseudogene TRBV3-2) to TRBJ1-3; weak D call: TRBD1 (6 bases). Per the germline V gene, CDR1 is LGHDT and CDR2 is YNNKEL (reference sequence). The V end lost 2 bases, the J end lost 2 bases, and 10 bases lay between the germline ends. CDR3 length: 15 residues.